One and the same sample provided the 15 T cell receptor beta chains below, sequenced in a study of T cell responses to AZD1222 COVID-19 vaccine. Clones were read by immunoSEQ multiplex PCR, and TCRdb kept only the in-frame ones, dropping some. The table lists under 130,000 clones, approximately 90% of them singletons. Sequences were derived from peripheral blood, sampled 28 days after the second AZD1222 dose. These receptors were obtained from an adult who received the AZD1222 COVID-19 vaccine.

This rearrangement joins TRBV24-1 to TRBJ2-4; unclear D gene. The length of the CDR3 is 14 residues. From germline, CDR1 is KGHDR and CDR2 SFDVKD. V was clipped by 1 base and J by 7 bases, with 10 bases between them. The chain's CDR3 is CATSDFQDGNIQYF. CDR3 coding DNA: TGTGCCACCAGTGATTTTCAGGATGGGAACATTCAGTACTTC.

This sequence joins TRBV7-8 and TRBJ2-7; 9 positions match TRBD1. The CDR3 sequence is 16 residues long. The germline V gene has CDR1 SGHVS and CDR2 FQNEAQ. V was pared by 3 bases and J by 0 bases, with 6 bases of the junction left unmatched. CDR3 loop: CASSLAGTGFSYEQYF. Here the CDR3 DNA reads TGTGCCAGCAGCTTGGCCGGGACAGGGTTCTCCTACGAGCAGTACTTC.

This chain connects TRBV19 to TRBJ2-1, with 10 positions matching TRBD2. V dropped 3 bases and J dropped 5; count of bases not matched to a gene: 7. This CDR3 has 16 amino acids. The germline V gene has CDR1 LNHDA and CDR2 SQIVND (reference sequence). CDR3 loop: CASSIGGTSDNNEQFF. Written as DNA, the CDR3 is TGTGCCAGTAGTATTGGGGGGACTAGCGACAACAATGAGCAGTTCTTC. Together with reference TRBV19 and TRBJ2-1, the CDR3 gives the full variable domain: DGGITQSPKYLFRKEGQNVTLSCEQNLNHDAMYWYRQDPGQGLRLIYYSQIVNDFQKGDIAEGYSVSREKKESFPLTVTSAQKNPTAFYLCASSIGGTSDNNEQFFGPGTRLTVL.

This clone appeared a single time. The chain combines TRBV7-6 with TRBJ1-2; 11 bases align to TRBD1. This CDR3 has 19 amino acids. CDR1 is SGHVS, CDR2 FNYEAQ, per germline. V was pared by 2 bases and J by 0 bases, with 11 bases of the junction left unmatched. The CDR3 spells CASSLPSGTGGNPNYGYTF. CDR3 nucleotides: TGTGCCAGCAGCTTACCCTCCGGGACAGGGGGTAACCCTAACTATGGCTACACCTTC.

V is TRBV7-2 and J is TRBJ2-1; D call uncertain. Between the trimmed V and J ends, which lost 1 base and 5 bases, there was a span of 9 bases. This CDR3 region has 14 residues. Germline CDR1 and CDR2: SGHTA and FQGNSA. This chain's CDR3 is CASSLGIRNNEQFF. CDR3 nucleotides: TGTGCCAGCAGCTTAGGTATCAGGAACAATGAGCAGTTCTTC.

The V gene is TRBV4-1, the J gene TRBJ1-5; D call uncertain. Looked up from germline, CDR1 is MGHRA and CDR2 is YSYEKL. V shed 0 bases and J shed 7 bases, with 19 bases lying between them. The CDR3 extends over 17 amino acids. The CDR3 spells CASSQDGPGNGVQPQHF. CDR3 nucleotide sequence: TGCGCCAGCAGCCAAGACGGACCCGGGAACGGAGTACAGCCCCAGCATTTT.

The chain links TRBV12-3 or TRBV12-4 to TRBJ1-2; D perhaps matches TRBD1 (5 bases). Trimming took off 5 bases at V and 8 bases at J, with 15 bases between the two ends. The CDR3 spans 13 residues. The CDR3 region is CASSRWDLPGYTF. The CDR3 nucleotides are TGTGCCAGCAGTAGATGGGACCTCCCCGGCTACACCTTC.

The chain recombines TRBV30 with TRBJ1-2, with D perhaps TRBD1 (6 bases). Germline V gene lookup returns CDR1 GTSNPN and CDR2 SVGIG (reference sequence). The CDR3 contains 10 residues. The V and J ends lost 4 bases and 6 bases respectively, with 6 bases between them. The CDR3 DNA follows: TGTGCCTGGAACAGGGATGGCTACACCTTC. Residues: CAWNRDGYTF.

The gene calls are TRBV5-1 and TRBJ2-6, with TRBD2 matching 13 bases. CDR1 is SGHRS, CDR2 YFSETQ, per germline. V was clipped by 4 bases and J by 1 base; unmatched bases: 8. The CDR3 is made up of 19 amino acids. CDR3 protein: CASSLWTSGGSSGANVLTF. CDR3 DNA: TGCGCCAGCAGCCTCTGGACTAGCGGGGGATCTTCTGGGGCCAACGTCCTGACTTTC.

V gene TRBV29-1 combines with J gene TRBJ2-7; 13 bases are shared with TRBD2. V was pared by 6 bases and J by 4 bases, with 9 bases of the junction left unmatched. This CDR3 is built from 15 residues. CDR1 and CDR2 (germline): SQVTM, ANQGSEA. The CDR3 bases are TGCAGCGTCTCCGGGACTAGCGGGAACCAATACGAGCAGTACTTC. As protein: CSVSGTSGNQYEQYF.

J is TRBJ2-1 and V is TRBV20-1, with TRBD2 matching 7 bases. Germline CDR1 reads DFQATT; CDR2 reads SNEGSKA (reference sequence). There are 13 residues in the CDR3. The trim removed 3 bases at V and 6 bases at J, leaving 5 bases unmatched. CDR3 DNA: TGCAGTGCTAGTGCGACTAGCTCCAATGAGCAGTTCTTC. Residues: CSASATSSNEQFF.

The chain combines TRBV7-2 with TRBJ2-1; 9 bases match TRBD2. The CDR3 has 13 amino acids. Per germline, CDR1 SGHTA and CDR2 FQGNSA. V shed 3 bases and J 7 bases; nucleotides not matched to a gene: 1. The CDR3 DNA sequence: TGTGCCAGCAGCTTTGCGGGGGGGAATGAGCAGTTCTTC. It translates to CASSFAGGNEQFF.

Written as DNA, the CDR3 is TGTGCCAGTAGTATCTCTCCAGCGACCTACGAGCAGTACTTC. Its protein is CASSISPATYEQYF. The genes are TRBV19 and TRBJ2-7; D not certain. The CDR3 extends over 14 amino acids. The V gene lost 3 bases and the J gene lost 2 bases, with 11 bases spanning the gap. Germline assignment: CDR1 LNHDA and CDR2 SQIVND (reference sequence).

The chain links TRBV7-2 to TRBJ1-1; TRBD1 matches 7 bases. CDR3 length: 13 amino acids. In germline, CDR1 is SGHTA, CDR2 FQGNSA. Losses at the gene ends were 1 base for V and 8 bases for J; bases not matched to a gene: 4. In DNA, the CDR3 is TGTGCCAGCAGCTTAGAGGAGGGGGCAGAAGCTTTCTTT. Amino acid sequence: CASSLEEGAEAFF.

V usage is TRBV19 and J usage is TRBJ1-2; 10 bases align to TRBD1. Per germline, CDR1 LNHDA and CDR2 SQIVND (reference sequence). The ends lost 5 bases at V and 3 bases at J; junction bases unmatched: 6. This CDR3 comprises 15 residues. CDR3 region: CASSLAGQGYYGYTF. The CDR3 DNA reads TGTGCCAGTAGTCTAGCGGGACAGGGGTACTATGGCTACACCTTC.